This T cell receptor beta chain is from a study of cytomegalovirus exposure and HLA in healthy donors. Study observations and caveats: After further analysis at a later stage, under 20,000 TCR beta sequences were associated with HLA alleles at 0.05 false discovery rate.

The V and J ends lost 2 bases and 10 bases respectively, with 17 bases between them. The CDR3 loop spans 14 amino acids. Germline values: CDR1 MGHRA, CDR2 YSYEKL. Of note for this clone: Its antigen is unknown.

PCR was performed using 60 Vbeta and 13 Jbeta primers. Methods used by the authors: Roughly 11 million shared chains were among the 65 million to 85 million unique TCR beta chains that a later analysis counted. Repertoires were generated with immunoSEQ multiplex PCR, while TCRdb's copy carries only in-frame clones and drops some. The DNA gave D and trimming, while V, J and clone size come from that table. The table includes 130,000 to 150,000 clones, approximately 80% detected once. This receptor was taken from a woman aged 55 to 70 in good health and CMV-seropositive. V and J are TRBV4-1 and TRBJ1-1, with D unresolved. Sequenced material: PBMCs. In DNA, the CDR3 is TGCGCCAGCAGCCAACCCGTTCACCTCAACGGAGCTTTCTTT. Protein: CASSQPVHLNGAFF.